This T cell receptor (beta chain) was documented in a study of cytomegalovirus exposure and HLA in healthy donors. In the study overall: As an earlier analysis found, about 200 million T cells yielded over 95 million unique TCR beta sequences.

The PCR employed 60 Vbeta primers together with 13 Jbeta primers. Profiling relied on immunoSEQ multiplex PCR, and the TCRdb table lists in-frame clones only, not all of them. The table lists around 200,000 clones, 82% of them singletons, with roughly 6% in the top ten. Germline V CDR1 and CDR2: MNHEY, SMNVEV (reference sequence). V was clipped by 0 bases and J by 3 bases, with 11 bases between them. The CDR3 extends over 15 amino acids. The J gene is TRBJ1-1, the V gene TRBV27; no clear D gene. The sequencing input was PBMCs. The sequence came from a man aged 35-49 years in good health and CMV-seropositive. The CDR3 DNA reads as TGTGCCAGCAGTTTATCCGGGAGTACGGACACTGAAGCTTTCTTT. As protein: CASSLSGSTDTEAFF.